The 18 T cell receptor beta chains below all came from one sample that was sequenced in a study of persistence of HIV-infected CD4 T cells. Cells were stimulated with overlapping HIV-1 Gag 15-mer peptides. Sorting of responding CD4+ T cells relied on upregulated CD40 ligand together with CD69. No antigen has been assigned to these receptors. This was the immunoSEQ version 4 assay in survey mode. Assay: immunoSEQ multiplex PCR; the TCRdb copy retains only in-frame clones and omits some. Of roughly 8,500 clones detected, roughly 85% appear once; the ten largest clones hold roughly 2%. Sequences were derived from CD4+ T cells sorted from PBMCs after roughly 18-hour stimulation, sampled from a patient who received antiretroviral therapy. The receptors were gathered from an adult woman with HIV who was CMV-seropositive.

The chain joins TRBV5-5 to TRBJ2-3; D may match TRBD1 or TRBD2 (5 bases each). Germline V lookup: CDR1 SGHKS, CDR2 YYEKEE (reference sequence). This CDR3 is built from 19 residues. Trimming removed 2 bases at V and 1 base at J, with 23 bases between. The CDR3 is CASSFGTSLTRSRTDTQYF. CDR3 DNA: TGTGCCAGCAGCTTTGGGACGTCACTAACGAGATCCCGCACAGATACGCAGTATTTT. Variable domain in full (rest from reference TRBV5-5 and TRBJ2-3): DAGVTQSPTHLIKTRGQQVTLRCSPISGHKSVSWYQQVLGQGPQFIFQYYEKEERGRGNFPDRFSARQFPNYSSELNVNALLLGDSALYLCASSFGTSLTRSRTDTQYFGPGTRLTVL.

The gene calls are TRBV19 and TRBJ2-3; D call uncertain. The V gene lost 4 bases and the J gene lost 4 bases, with 12 bases spanning the gap. This CDR3 is built from 14 residues. Germline V gene data show CDR1 as LNHDA and CDR2 as SQIVND (reference sequence). The CDR3 spells CASSKHTQPDTQYF. Here the CDR3 DNA reads TGTGCCAGTAGTAAGCATACGCAACCAGATACGCAGTATTTT.

V gene TRBV5-8 combines with J gene TRBJ1-1; 10 bases are a match to TRBD1. The ends lost 4 bases at V and 1 base at J; junction bases unmatched: 4. This CDR3 has 15 residues. CDR1 SGHTS and CDR2 YDEGEE come from the germline V gene. CDR3 sequence reads: CASSPWTGGNTEAFF. Here the CDR3 DNA reads TGTGCCAGCAGCCCTTGGACAGGGGGGAACACTGAAGCTTTCTTT. The full variable domain, with the rest looked up from reference TRBV5-8 and TRBJ1-1, is EAGVTQSPTHLIKTRGQQATLRCSPISGHTSVYWYQQALGLGLQFLLWYDEGEERNRGNFPPRFSGRQFPNYSSELNVNALELEDSALYLCASSPWTGGNTEAFFGQGTRLTVV.

The rearrangement uses TRBV6-6 and TRBJ2-7, with a possible D match to TRBD1 (6 bases). V dropped 4 bases and J dropped 3 bases, with 10 bases sitting between them. The CDR3 loop spans 13 amino acids. Germline CDR1 MNHNY, CDR2 SVGAGI (reference sequence). This CDR3 is CASSSGQFYEQYF. DNA of the CDR3: TGTGCCAGCAGTTCAGGACAGTTCTACGAGCAGTACTTC.

This chain uses TRBV3-1 (or the pseudogene TRBV3-2) with TRBJ2-1, with TRBD1 matching over 9 bases. CDR1 is LGHDT, CDR2 YNNKEL, per germline (reference sequence). Unmatched junction bases numbered 5, after V lost 4 bases and J lost 7 bases. The CDR3 is 14 amino acids. The CDR3 loop is CASSPGTGKNEQFF. As DNA, the CDR3 is TGTGCCAGCAGCCCCGGGACAGGGAAAAATGAGCAGTTCTTC.

V usage is TRBV2 and J usage is TRBJ2-2, with a possible D match to TRBD1 (6 bases). The V end lost 4 bases, the J end lost 7 bases, and 13 bases lay between the germline ends. CDR1 SNHLY and CDR2 FYNNEI come from the germline V gene. This CDR3 region has 14 residues. The chain's CDR3 is CASSATGRVGELFF. The CDR3, as DNA: TGTGCCAGCAGTGCTACAGGGAGAGTCGGGGAGCTGTTTTTT.

This clone was picked up a small number of times. This chain uses TRBV11-1 with TRBJ2-2; D might be TRBD1 (5 bases). Per germline, CDR1 SGHAT and CDR2 FQDESV (reference sequence). The V gene lost 5 bases and the J gene lost 4 bases, with 11 bases spanning the gap. The CDR3 is 14 amino acids. In DNA form, the CDR3 reads TGTGCCAGCAGCGCGCGACAGAGCACCGGGGAGCTGTTTTTT. Amino acid sequence: CASSARQSTGELFF.

CDR3 coding DNA: TGCGCCAGCAGCTTGGTGGGACAGGGTGCAGATACGCAGTATTTT. Its translation: CASSLVGQGADTQYF. The chain is built from TRBV5-1 and TRBJ2-3; TRBD1 agrees at 9 bases. The CDR3 totals 15 residues. Germline CDR1 and CDR2: SGHRS and YFSETQ. V gave up 0 bases and J gave up 4 bases; unmatched junction bases: 3.

V and J are TRBV25-1 and TRBJ2-5, with 10 positions matching TRBD2. Germline V gene lookup returns CDR1 MGHDK and CDR2 SYGVNS. V lost 6 bases, J lost 3 bases, and 7 bases stayed unmatched. This CDR3 is 15 amino acids long. The CDR3 bases are TGTGCCAGCAGCCCTATACTAGCGGGGAAAGAGACCCAGTACTTC. Residues: CASSPILAGKETQYF.

The gene calls are TRBV19 and TRBJ1-3; 8 bases align to TRBD1. CDR1 and CDR2 from the germline V gene are LNHDA and SQIVND (reference sequence). V was clipped by 3 bases and J by 9 bases; unmatched bases: 13. The CDR3 runs 16 residues. This CDR3 reads CASSIGRGTGVGTIYF. CDR3 nucleotides: TGTGCCAGTAGTATCGGGAGAGGGACAGGCGTCGGCACCATATATTTT.

The chain recombines TRBV3-1 (or the pseudogene TRBV3-2) with TRBJ2-7; possible D gene TRBD1, 6 bases. Germline V lookup: CDR1 LGHDT, CDR2 YNNKEL (reference sequence). The CDR3 is 17 residues long. Trimming shortened V by 1 base and J by 6 bases, and 22 bases separated the two germline ends. The CDR3 DNA is TGTGCCAGCAGCCAAGGGCGGATCGGGACAATTTATAGCGAGCAGTACTTC. This translates into CASSQGRIGTIYSEQYF.

The chain has TRBV9 and TRBJ2-2, with 7 bases matching TRBD1. The CDR3 totals 16 residues. Germline V gene sequence: CDR1 SGDLS, CDR2 YYNGEE. Unmatched junction bases numbered 6, after V lost 1 base and J lost 3 bases. As DNA, the CDR3 is TGTGCCAGCAGCGTAAGTGGACAGGCGTACACCGGGGAGCTGTTTTTT. This translates into CASSVSGQAYTGELFF.

The chain links TRBV7-2 to TRBJ2-5; D is uncertain. V was shortened by 5 bases and J by 3 bases, with 7 bases between the two germline ends. This CDR3 spans 12 amino acids. Germline lookup yields CDR1 SGHTA and CDR2 FQGNSA. The CDR3 nucleotides are TGTGCCAGCAGCCGCTCTAAAGAGACCCAGTACTTC. This encodes CASSRSKETQYF.

The CDR3 nucleotides are TGTGCCAGCAGTGAGGCTTCCCTACCAGATACGCAGTATTTT. Translated: CASSEASLPDTQYF. This rearrangement joins TRBV6-1 to TRBJ2-3, with D unresolved. Looked up from germline, CDR1 is MNHNS and CDR2 is SASEGT. V was clipped by 3 bases and J by 4 bases, with 11 bases between them. The CDR3 consists of 14 residues.

This chain joins TRBV6-1 and TRBJ1-2; D is possibly TRBD1 (6 bases). The V end lost 2 bases, the J end lost 3 bases, and 10 bases lay between the germline ends. In germline, CDR1 is MNHNS, CDR2 SASEGT. The CDR3 runs 14 residues. This chain's CDR3 is CASSEYAGDYGYTF. DNA for the CDR3: TGTGCCAGCAGTGAATATGCAGGGGACTATGGCTACACCTTC.

This clone occurred once. The chain combines TRBV30 with TRBJ1-1; the match to TRBD1 covers 7 bases. Germline V CDR1 and CDR2: GTSNPN, SVGIG (reference sequence). There are 13 residues in the CDR3. V lost 1 base, J lost 2 bases, and 1 base stayed unmatched. CDR3 amino acids: CAWSGQGNTEAFF. DNA for the CDR3: TGTGCCTGGAGTGGACAGGGCAACACTGAAGCTTTCTTT.

As regards this clone: Other DNA sequences in this sample translate to the same CDR3. The chain recombines TRBV7-9 with TRBJ2-5, with 9 bases identical to TRBD1. Germline CDR1 reads SEHNR; CDR2 reads FQNEAQ (reference sequence). The V segment lost 5 bases and the J segment 5 bases; nucleotides outside the gene matches: 3. The CDR3 contains 13 residues. CDR3 residues: CASSPGQGETQYF. CDR3 DNA sequence: TGTGCCAGCAGCCCCGGACAGGGGGAGACCCAGTACTTC.

CDR3 sequence: CAWSLPGRGDEQYF. The CDR3, as DNA: TGTGCCTGGAGCCTACCGGGGAGGGGAGACGAGCAGTACTTC. V gene TRBV30 combines with J gene TRBJ2-7, with 7 positions matching TRBD2. Germline trimming cut 3 bases from V and 5 bases from J; bases unmatched to any gene: 10. The CDR3 has 14 residues. Germline CDR1 GTSNPN, CDR2 SVGIG (reference sequence).